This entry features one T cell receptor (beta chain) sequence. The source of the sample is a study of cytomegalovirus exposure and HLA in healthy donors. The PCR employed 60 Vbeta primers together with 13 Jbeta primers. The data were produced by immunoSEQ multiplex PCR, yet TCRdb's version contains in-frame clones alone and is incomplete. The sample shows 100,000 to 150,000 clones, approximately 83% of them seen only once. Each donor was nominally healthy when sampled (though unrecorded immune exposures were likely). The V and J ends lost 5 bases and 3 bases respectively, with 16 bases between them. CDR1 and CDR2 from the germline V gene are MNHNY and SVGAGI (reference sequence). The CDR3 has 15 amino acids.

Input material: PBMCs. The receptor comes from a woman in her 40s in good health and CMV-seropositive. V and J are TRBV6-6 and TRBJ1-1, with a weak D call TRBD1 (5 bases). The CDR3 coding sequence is TGTGCCAGCAGTAAGCAGGGAACTCCCTACACTGAAGCTTTCTTT. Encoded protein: CASSKQGTPYTEAFF.